Listed below are T cell receptor beta chains from one sample, sequenced in a study of OX40 agonist ivuxolimab in advanced cancers. This table comes from immunoSEQ multiplex PCR, and its TCRdb copy is limited to in-frame clones, with some not included. This sample carries fewer than 8,500 clones, 65% to 80% of them seen once, and the ten largest clones take less than 50%. This material consisted of CD4+ or CD8+ T cells sorted from blood, taken in a trial of the OX40 agonist ivuxolimab. All receptors come from an adult with an advanced solid tumor such as melanoma, head and neck, liver or kidney cancer. CDR3s include the opening cysteine and the closing phenylalanine or tryptophan. D genes are given only for firm matches. The size entry is marked missing in some rows and otherwise reads once, few, many or a size class.

clone size: few; D gene: NA; J gene: TRBJ1-1; V gene: TRBV6-1; CDR3 protein: CASSENENTEAFF; CDR3 DNA: TGTGCCAGCAGTGAGAATGAGAACACTGAAGCTTTCTTT
clone size: NA; D gene: NA; J gene: TRBJ2-7; V gene: TRBV10-3; CDR3 protein: CAISESLGGGFEQYF; CDR3 DNA: TGTGCCATCAGTGAGTCTCTAGGAGGGGGCTTCGAGCAGTACTTC
clone size: medium-sized; D gene: TRBD1; J gene: TRBJ2-7; V gene: TRBV7-9; CDR3 protein: CASSHQGDRGLEQYF; CDR3 DNA: TGTGCCAGCAGCCACCAAGGGGACAGGGGACTTGAGCAGTACTTC
clone size: few; D gene: NA; J gene: TRBJ2-5; V gene: TRBV25-1; CDR3 protein: CASSELGGGETQYF; CDR3 DNA: TGTGCCAGCAGTGAATTAGGTGGGGGGGAGACCCAGTACTTC
clone size: NA; D gene: NA; J gene: TRBJ1-4; V gene: TRBV7-2; CDR3 protein: CASSLAGRTARYEKLFF; CDR3 DNA: TGTGCCAGCAGCTTAGCGGGCAGGACAGCGAGATATGAAAAACTGTTTTTT
clone size: NA; D gene: TRBD2; J gene: TRBJ2-2; V gene: TRBV10-3; CDR3 protein: CAIRPLAGANTGELFF; CDR3 DNA: TGTGCCATCAGACCACTAGCGGGGGCGAACACCGGGGAGCTGTTTTTT
clone size: NA; D gene: TRBD1; J gene: TRBJ1-4; V gene: TRBV14; CDR3 protein: CASSQSLGTVNEKLFF; CDR3 DNA: TGTGCCAGCAGCCAAAGCCTGGGGACAGTTAATGAAAAACTGTTTTTT
clone size: large; D gene: NA; J gene: TRBJ2-1; V gene: TRBV11-3; CDR3 protein: CASSSWVNEQFF; CDR3 DNA: TGTGCCAGCAGCTCGTGGGTCAATGAGCAGTTCTTC
clone size: NA; D gene: NA; J gene: TRBJ2-4; V gene: TRBV7-9; CDR3 protein: CASSLRIGQGEGSLNIQYF; CDR3 DNA: TGTGCCAGCAGTTTACGTATAGGCCAGGGCGAGGGATCCCTAAACATTCAGTACTTC
clone size: NA; D gene: NA; J gene: TRBJ2-5; V gene: TRBV7-8; CDR3 protein: CASSPAMGETQYF; CDR3 DNA: TGTGCCAGCAGCCCGGCTATGGGGGAGACCCAGTACTTC
clone size: NA; D gene: TRBD1; J gene: TRBJ2-1; V gene: TRBV7-9; CDR3 protein: CASSPDRALSYNEQFF; CDR3 DNA: TGTGCCAGCAGCCCGGACAGGGCGCTCTCCTACAATGAGCAGTTCTTC
clone size: NA; D gene: NA; J gene: TRBJ1-2; V gene: TRBV5-5; CDR3 protein: CASSFSTNGYTF; CDR3 DNA: TGTGCCAGCAGCTTTTCCACGAATGGCTACACCTTC
clone size: NA; D gene: NA; J gene: TRBJ1-1; V gene: TRBV7-9; CDR3 protein: CASSLPKTGSPEAFF; CDR3 DNA: TGTGCCAGCAGCTTACCTAAAACAGGGAGTCCTGAAGCTTTCTTT
clone size: NA; D gene: TRBD2; J gene: TRBJ2-6; V gene: TRBV4-2; CDR3 protein: CASSQDQRGAGANVLTF; CDR3 DNA: TGTGCCAGCAGCCAAGACCAGCGGGGGGCTGGGGCCAACGTCCTGACTTTC
clone size: NA; D gene: NA; J gene: TRBJ2-4; V gene: TRBV7-2; CDR3 protein: CASGRGNIQYF; CDR3 DNA: TGTGCCAGCGGCAGGGGCAACATTCAGTACTTC
clone size: NA; D gene: NA; J gene: TRBJ2-1; V gene: TRBV13; CDR3 protein: CASSPWATGSSDNEQFF; CDR3 DNA: TGTGCCAGCTCACCGTGGGCCACGGGGTCTTCGGACAATGAGCAGTTCTTC
clone size: NA; D gene: TRBD1; J gene: TRBJ2-7; V gene: TRBV11-3; CDR3 protein: CASSPPIGTGIYEQYF; CDR3 DNA: TGTGCCAGCAGCCCTCCGATTGGGACAGGGATATACGAGCAGTACTTC
clone size: NA; D gene: TRBD1; J gene: TRBJ1-4; V gene: TRBV6-1; CDR3 protein: CASSEGTGSEKLFF; CDR3 DNA: TGTGCCAGCAGTGAAGGGACAGGGAGCGAAAAACTGTTTTTT
clone size: NA; D gene: TRBD2; J gene: TRBJ2-7; V gene: TRBV7-9; CDR3 protein: CASSLPREGRLEQYF; CDR3 DNA: TGTGCCAGCAGCTTGCCCCGGGAGGGCCGACTCGAGCAGTACTTC
clone size: NA; D gene: NA; J gene: TRBJ2-7; V gene: TRBV7-6; CDR3 protein: CASSSGTTFEQYF; CDR3 DNA: TGTGCCAGCAGCTCGGGAACCACCTTCGAGCAGTACTTC
clone size: NA; D gene: NA; J gene: TRBJ2-7; V gene: TRBV7-6; CDR3 protein: CASSSGGRGYEQYF; CDR3 DNA: TGTGCCAGCAGCTCGGGTGGCCGGGGCTACGAGCAGTACTTC
clone size: NA; D gene: NA; J gene: TRBJ2-5; V gene: TRBV5-6; CDR3 protein: CASSSGETQYF; CDR3 DNA: TGTGCCAGCAGCTCTGGTGAGACCCAGTACTTC
clone size: NA; D gene: TRBD2; J gene: TRBJ2-7; V gene: TRBV4-3; CDR3 protein: CASSQDRGVSYEQYF; CDR3 DNA: TGCGCCAGCAGCCAAGATCGGGGGGTCTCCTACGAGCAGTACTTC
clone size: NA; D gene: NA; J gene: TRBJ2-7; V gene: TRBV7-2; CDR3 protein: CASSFGRTYEQYF; CDR3 DNA: TGTGCCAGCAGCTTTGGCAGAACCTACGAGCAGTACTTC
clone size: NA; D gene: NA; J gene: TRBJ2-5; V gene: TRBV21-1; CDR3 protein: CASSKVGGGEETQYF; CDR3 DNA: TGTGCCAGCAGCAAAGTTGGCGGGGGGGAAGAGACCCAGTACTTC
clone size: NA; D gene: TRBD1; J gene: TRBJ1-2; V gene: TRBV29-1; CDR3 protein: CSVEDYGQGYYGYTF; CDR3 DNA: TGCAGCGTTGAAGATTACGGACAGGGGTACTATGGCTACACCTTC
clone size: few; D gene: TRBD2; J gene: TRBJ2-1; V gene: TRBV5-4; CDR3 protein: CASSFGGGRVGEQFF; CDR3 DNA: TGTGCCAGCAGCTTTGGCGGGGGGCGAGTCGGGGAGCAGTTCTTC
clone size: NA; D gene: NA; J gene: TRBJ2-4; V gene: TRBV29-1; CDR3 protein: CSVYLRDEAKNIQYF; CDR3 DNA: TGCAGCGTATACCTCCGGGACGAAGCCAAAAACATTCAGTACTTC
clone size: NA; D gene: TRBD2; J gene: TRBJ2-1; V gene: TRBV6-6; CDR3 protein: CASSYSSGGNEQFF; CDR3 DNA: TGTGCCAGCAGTTACTCATCGGGGGGCAATGAGCAGTTCTTC
clone size: NA; D gene: NA; J gene: TRBJ2-5; V gene: TRBV6-1; CDR3 protein: CASTRRYQETQYF; CDR3 DNA: TGTGCCAGTACCCGACGGTACCAAGAGACCCAGTACTTC
clone size: NA; D gene: TRBD1; J gene: TRBJ1-2; V gene: TRBV7-9; CDR3 protein: CASSYTTGAGYTF; CDR3 DNA: TGTGCCAGCAGCTATACTACAGGGGCTGGCTACACCTTC
clone size: NA; D gene: TRBD1; J gene: TRBJ2-3; V gene: TRBV13; CDR3 protein: CASFRTGSTDTQYF; CDR3 DNA: TGTGCCAGCTTTAGGACAGGGAGCACAGATACGCAGTATTTT
clone size: NA; D gene: TRBD1; J gene: TRBJ2-7; V gene: TRBV7-8; CDR3 protein: CASSLGRQGVRSYEQYF; CDR3 DNA: TGTGCCAGCAGCTTAGGGCGACAGGGCGTAAGGTCCTACGAGCAGTACTTC
clone size: NA; D gene: NA; J gene: TRBJ2-1; V gene: TRBV6-4; CDR3 protein: CASSETGEGTMRQFF; CDR3 DNA: TGTGCCAGCAGTGAGACAGGGGAGGGGACAATGAGGCAGTTCTTC
clone size: medium-sized; D gene: NA; J gene: TRBJ2-7; V gene: TRBV4-3; CDR3 protein: CASSQAPIGAYEQYF; CDR3 DNA: TGCGCCAGCAGCCAAGCCCCCATTGGAGCCTACGAGCAGTACTTC
clone size: NA; D gene: NA; J gene: TRBJ2-1; V gene: TRBV2; CDR3 protein: CASSVGTGRWSYNEQFF; CDR3 DNA: TGTGCCAGCAGTGTAGGGACGGGGAGGTGGTCCTACAATGAGCAGTTCTTC
clone size: NA; D gene: NA; J gene: TRBJ1-3; V gene: TRBV5-4; CDR3 protein: CASSLGRASGNTIYF; CDR3 DNA: TGTGCCAGCAGCTTGGGTAGGGCATCTGGAAACACCATATATTTT
clone size: NA; D gene: NA; J gene: TRBJ2-1; V gene: TRBV10-2; CDR3 protein: CASSESPRNEQFF; CDR3 DNA: TGCGCCAGCAGTGAGTCCCCAAGAAATGAGCAGTTCTTC
clone size: NA; D gene: TRBD1; J gene: TRBJ2-5; V gene: TRBV7-9; CDR3 protein: CASSLRQGAKETQYF; CDR3 DNA: TGTGCCAGCAGCTTAAGACAGGGGGCGAAAGAGACCCAGTACTTC
clone size: NA; D gene: NA; J gene: TRBJ2-2; V gene: TRBV27; CDR3 protein: CASSQRSGGFTGELFF; CDR3 DNA: TGTGCCAGCAGTCAACGGTCGGGGGGCTTCACCGGGGAGCTGTTTTTT
clone size: NA; D gene: TRBD2; J gene: TRBJ2-7; V gene: TRBV28; CDR3 protein: CASSLGLASYEQYF; CDR3 DNA: TGTGCCAGCAGTTTGGGACTAGCTTCCTACGAGCAGTACTTC
clone size: NA; D gene: TRBD1; J gene: TRBJ2-7; V gene: TRBV19; CDR3 protein: CASSNGQGFYEQYF; CDR3 DNA: TGTGCCAGTAGTAATGGACAGGGGTTCTACGAGCAGTACTTC
clone size: few; D gene: NA; J gene: TRBJ1-1; V gene: TRBV28; CDR3 protein: CASSLRATGNTEAFF; CDR3 DNA: TGTGCCAGCAGTTTAAGAGCTACAGGGAACACTGAAGCTTTCTTT
clone size: NA; D gene: NA; J gene: TRBJ1-1; V gene: TRBV4-3; CDR3 protein: CASSQGVTEAFF; CDR3 DNA: TGCGCCAGCAGCCAGGGGGTCACTGAAGCTTTCTTT
clone size: many; D gene: NA; J gene: TRBJ1-1; V gene: TRBV4-1; CDR3 protein: CASSQGQGLNTEAFF; CDR3 DNA: TGCGCCAGCAGCCAAGGCCAGGGACTGAACACTGAAGCTTTCTTT
clone size: NA; D gene: NA; J gene: TRBJ1-1; V gene: TRBV7-3; CDR3 protein: CASSFIREARNTEAFF; CDR3 DNA: TGTGCCAGCAGCTTCATCCGGGAGGCGCGGAACACTGAAGCTTTCTTT
clone size: NA; D gene: NA; J gene: TRBJ1-2; V gene: TRBV5-6; CDR3 protein: CASSERTNYGYTF; CDR3 DNA: TGTGCCAGCAGCGAAAGAACTAACTATGGCTACACCTTC
clone size: NA; D gene: TRBD1; J gene: TRBJ2-2; V gene: TRBV23-1; CDR3 protein: CASNPGTGYTGELFF; CDR3 DNA: TGCGCCAGCAACCCCGGGACAGGGTACACCGGGGAGCTGTTTTTT
clone size: NA; D gene: TRBD1; J gene: TRBJ1-2; V gene: TRBV6-1; CDR3 protein: CASSEEAGGSYGYTF; CDR3 DNA: TGTGCCAGCAGTGAGGAGGCAGGGGGATCCTATGGCTACACCTTC
clone size: NA; D gene: TRBD1; J gene: TRBJ2-1; V gene: TRBV5-4; CDR3 protein: CASSRTGDSYNEQFF; CDR3 DNA: TGTGCCAGCAGCCGCACAGGGGACTCCTACAATGAGCAGTTCTTC
clone size: few; D gene: NA; J gene: TRBJ1-1; V gene: TRBV13; CDR3 protein: CASSVPNREGTEAFF; CDR3 DNA: TGTGCCAGCAGCGTCCCGAACAGGGAGGGAACTGAAGCTTTCTTT
clone size: NA; D gene: TRBD2; J gene: TRBJ2-2; V gene: TRBV11-3; CDR3 protein: CASRPGTSGNTGELFF; CDR3 DNA: TGTGCCAGCAGACCTGGGACTAGCGGGAACACCGGGGAGCTGTTTTTT
clone size: NA; D gene: NA; J gene: TRBJ1-5; V gene: TRBV10-2; CDR3 protein: CASSEGPGWPQHF; CDR3 DNA: TGCGCCAGCAGTGAGGGACCCGGGTGGCCCCAGCATTTT
clone size: NA; D gene: NA; J gene: TRBJ2-5; V gene: TRBV18; CDR3 protein: CASSPPGAGRSETQYF; CDR3 DNA: TGTGCCAGCTCACCACCGGGTGCGGGGCGCAGCGAGACCCAGTACTTC
clone size: NA; D gene: NA; J gene: TRBJ2-2; V gene: TRBV6-5; CDR3 protein: CASSYTDGTGELFF; CDR3 DNA: TGTGCCAGCAGTTACACGGATGGGACCGGGGAGCTGTTTTTT